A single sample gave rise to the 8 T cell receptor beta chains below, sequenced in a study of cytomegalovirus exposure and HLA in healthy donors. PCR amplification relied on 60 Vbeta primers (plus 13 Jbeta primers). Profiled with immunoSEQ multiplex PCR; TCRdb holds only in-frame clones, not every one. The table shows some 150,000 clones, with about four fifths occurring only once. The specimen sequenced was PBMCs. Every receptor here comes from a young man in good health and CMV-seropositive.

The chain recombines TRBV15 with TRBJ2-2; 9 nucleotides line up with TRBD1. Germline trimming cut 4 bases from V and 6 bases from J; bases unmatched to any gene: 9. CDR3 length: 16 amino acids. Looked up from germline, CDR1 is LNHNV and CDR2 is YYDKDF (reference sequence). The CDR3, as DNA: TGTGCCACCAGCACCACCGGGACAGGGTTTTCCGGGGAGCTGTTTTTT. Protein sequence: CATSTTGTGFSGELFF. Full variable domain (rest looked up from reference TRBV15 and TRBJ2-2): DAMVIQNPRYQVTQFGKPVTLSCSQTLNHNVMYWYQQKSSQAPKLLFHYYDKDFNNEADTPDNFQSRRPNTSFCFLDIRSPGLGDTAMYLCATSTTGTGFSGELFFGEGSRLTVL.

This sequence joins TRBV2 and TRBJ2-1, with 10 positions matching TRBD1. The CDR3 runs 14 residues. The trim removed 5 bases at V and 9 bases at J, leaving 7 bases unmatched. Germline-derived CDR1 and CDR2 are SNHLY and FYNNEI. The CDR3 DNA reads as TGTGCCAGCAGTCCCCGGACAGGGGGAAGTGAGCAGTTCTTC. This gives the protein CASSPRTGGSEQFF.

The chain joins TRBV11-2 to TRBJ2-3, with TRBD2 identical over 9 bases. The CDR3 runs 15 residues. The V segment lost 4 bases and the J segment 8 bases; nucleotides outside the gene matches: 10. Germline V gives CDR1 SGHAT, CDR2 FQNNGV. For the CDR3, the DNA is TGTGCCAGCAGCTCCCTCGGCGGGAGGGCCGGTACGCAGTATTTT. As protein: CASSSLGGRAGTQYF.

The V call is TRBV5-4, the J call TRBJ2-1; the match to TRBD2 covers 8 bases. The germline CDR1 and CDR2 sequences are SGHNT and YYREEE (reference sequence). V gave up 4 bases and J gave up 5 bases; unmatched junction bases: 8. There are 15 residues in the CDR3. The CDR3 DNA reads TGTGCCAGCAGCCATAGCGGGACCCACCACAATGAGCAGTTCTTC. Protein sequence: CASSHSGTHHNEQFF. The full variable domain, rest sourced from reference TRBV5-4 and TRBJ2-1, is ETGVTQSPTHLIKTRGQQVTLRCSSQSGHNTVSWYQQALGQGPQFIFQYYREEENGRGNFPPRFSGLQFPNYSSELNVNALELDDSALYLCASSHSGTHHNEQFFGPGTRLTVL.

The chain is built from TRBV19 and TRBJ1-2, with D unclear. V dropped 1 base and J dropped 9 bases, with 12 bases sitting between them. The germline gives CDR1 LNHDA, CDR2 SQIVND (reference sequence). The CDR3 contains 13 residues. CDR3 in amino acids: CASSIGSGRSYTF. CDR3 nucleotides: TGTGCCAGTAGTATAGGGTCGGGGAGGAGCTACACCTTC.

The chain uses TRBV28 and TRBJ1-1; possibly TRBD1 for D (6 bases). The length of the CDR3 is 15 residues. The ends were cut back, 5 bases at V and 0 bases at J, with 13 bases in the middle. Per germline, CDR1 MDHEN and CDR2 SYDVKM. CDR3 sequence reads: CASSPVRTVNTEAFF. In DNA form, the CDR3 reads TGTGCCAGCAGTCCAGTCAGGACAGTGAACACTGAAGCTTTCTTT.

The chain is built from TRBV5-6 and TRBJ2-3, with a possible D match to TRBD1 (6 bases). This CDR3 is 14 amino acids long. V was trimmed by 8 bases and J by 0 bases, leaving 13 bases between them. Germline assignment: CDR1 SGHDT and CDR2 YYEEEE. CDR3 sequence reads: CASSPGASTDTQYF. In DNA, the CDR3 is TGTGCCAGTTCTCCAGGGGCCAGCACAGATACGCAGTATTTT.

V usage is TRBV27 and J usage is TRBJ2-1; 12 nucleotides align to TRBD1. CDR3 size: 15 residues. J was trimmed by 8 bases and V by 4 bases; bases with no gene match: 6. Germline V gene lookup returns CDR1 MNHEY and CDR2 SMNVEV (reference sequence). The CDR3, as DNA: TGTGCCAGCAGTTCGCCGGGACAGGGGGCTCATGAGCAGTTCTTC. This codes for CASSSPGQGAHEQFF.